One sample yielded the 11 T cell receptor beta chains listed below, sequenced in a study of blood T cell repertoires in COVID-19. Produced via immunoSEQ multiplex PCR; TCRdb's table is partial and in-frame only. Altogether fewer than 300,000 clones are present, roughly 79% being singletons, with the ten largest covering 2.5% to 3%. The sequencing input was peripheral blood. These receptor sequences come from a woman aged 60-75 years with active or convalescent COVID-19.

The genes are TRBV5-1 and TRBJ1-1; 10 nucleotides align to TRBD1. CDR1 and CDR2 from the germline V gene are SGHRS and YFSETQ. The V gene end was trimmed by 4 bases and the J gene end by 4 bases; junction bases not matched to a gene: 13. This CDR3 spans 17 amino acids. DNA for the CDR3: TGCGCCAGCAGCCCCCGGGACAGGGGTGCGGCAAGCACTGAAGCTTTCTTT. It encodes CASSPRDRGAASTEAFF. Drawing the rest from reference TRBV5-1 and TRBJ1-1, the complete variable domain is KAGVTQTPRYLIKTRGQQVTLSCSPISGHRSVSWYQQTPGQGLQFLFEYFSETQRNKGNFPGRFSGRQFSNSRSEMNVSTLELGDSALYLCASSPRDRGAASTEAFFGQGTRLTVV.

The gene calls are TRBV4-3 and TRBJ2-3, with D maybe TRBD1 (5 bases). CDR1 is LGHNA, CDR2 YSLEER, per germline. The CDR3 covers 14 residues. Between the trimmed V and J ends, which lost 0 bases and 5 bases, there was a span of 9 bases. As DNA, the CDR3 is TGCGCCAGCAGCCAAGAGGGGCAGGGAGATACGCAGTATTTT. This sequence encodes CASSQEGQGDTQYF.

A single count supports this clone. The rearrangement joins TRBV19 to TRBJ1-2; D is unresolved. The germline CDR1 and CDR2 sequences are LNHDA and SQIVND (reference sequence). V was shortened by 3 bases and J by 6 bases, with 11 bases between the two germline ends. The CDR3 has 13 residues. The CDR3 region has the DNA TGTGCCAGTAGTATCGCCCGGGTGGATGGCTACACCTTC. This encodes CASSIARVDGYTF.

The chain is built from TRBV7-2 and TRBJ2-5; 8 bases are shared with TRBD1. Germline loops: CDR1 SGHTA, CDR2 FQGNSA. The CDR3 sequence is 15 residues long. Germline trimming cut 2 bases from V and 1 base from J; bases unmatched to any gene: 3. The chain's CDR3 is CASSLPTGGQETQYF. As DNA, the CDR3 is TGTGCCAGCAGCTTACCTACAGGGGGCCAAGAGACCCAGTACTTC. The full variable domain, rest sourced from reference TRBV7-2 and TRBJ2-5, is GAGVSQSPSNKVTEKGKDVELRCDPISGHTALYWYRQSLGQGLEFLIYFQGNSAPDKSGLPSDRFSAERTGGSVSTLTIQRTQQEDSAVYLCASSLPTGGQETQYFGPGTRLLVL.

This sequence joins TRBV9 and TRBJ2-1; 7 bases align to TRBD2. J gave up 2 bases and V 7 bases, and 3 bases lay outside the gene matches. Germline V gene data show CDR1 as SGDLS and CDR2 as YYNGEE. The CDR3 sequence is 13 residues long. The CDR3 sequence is CASAGEAYNEQFF. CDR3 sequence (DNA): TGTGCCAGCGCGGGAGAAGCCTACAATGAGCAGTTCTTC.

CDR3 sequence: CASSAGTGGRNEQFF. In DNA form, the CDR3 reads TGTGCCAGCAGCGCCGGGACAGGGGGCAGGAATGAGCAGTTCTTC. The chain joins TRBV6-5 to TRBJ2-1, with 12 bases matching TRBD1. The CDR3 spans 15 residues. Trimming at V came to 6 bases and at J to 7 bases, leaving 7 bases not matched to a gene. The germline gives CDR1 MNHEY, CDR2 SVGAGI.

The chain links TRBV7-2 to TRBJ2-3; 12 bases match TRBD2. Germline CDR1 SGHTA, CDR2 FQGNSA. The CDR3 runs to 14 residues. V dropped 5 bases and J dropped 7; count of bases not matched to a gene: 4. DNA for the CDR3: TGTGCCAGCAGCGGACTAGCGGGGTATCATACGCAGTATTTT. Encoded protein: CASSGLAGYHTQYF.

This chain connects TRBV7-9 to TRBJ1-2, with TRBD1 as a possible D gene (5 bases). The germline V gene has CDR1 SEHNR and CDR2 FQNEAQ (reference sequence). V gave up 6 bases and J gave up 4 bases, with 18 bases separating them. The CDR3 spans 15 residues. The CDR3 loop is CASSTDSRLGYGYTF. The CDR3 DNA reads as TGTGCCAGCAGTACAGACAGCAGGTTGGGCTATGGCTACACCTTC.

Here the CDR3 DNA reads TGTGCCAGCAGCTTCAGTGGGACCGGGGGGGCCGACGAGCAGTACTTC. This encodes CASSFSGTGGADEQYF. This rearrangement joins TRBV7-6 to TRBJ2-7; 8 positions match TRBD2. This CDR3 comprises 16 residues. With 3 bases clipped from V and 5 bases from J, the junction kept 12 bases outside the gene matches. Germline V lookup: CDR1 SGHVS, CDR2 FNYEAQ.

CDR3 residues: CATSRISFRGLDEKLFF. The CDR3 coding sequence is TGTGCCACCAGCAGAATTTCCTTCAGGGGGCTGGATGAAAAACTGTTTTTT. The rearrangement joins TRBV15 to TRBJ1-4; 8 positions agree with TRBD1. V lost 2 bases to trimming and J lost 6 bases; unmatched junction nucleotides: 11. Germline values: CDR1 LNHNV, CDR2 YYDKDF (reference sequence). This CDR3 contains 17 residues.

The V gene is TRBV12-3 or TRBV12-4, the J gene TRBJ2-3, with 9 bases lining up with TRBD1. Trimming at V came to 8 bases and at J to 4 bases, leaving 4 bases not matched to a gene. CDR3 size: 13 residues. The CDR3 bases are TGTGCCAGCTCCGGGACAGGGCCAGATACGCAGTATTTT. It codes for CASSGTGPDTQYF.